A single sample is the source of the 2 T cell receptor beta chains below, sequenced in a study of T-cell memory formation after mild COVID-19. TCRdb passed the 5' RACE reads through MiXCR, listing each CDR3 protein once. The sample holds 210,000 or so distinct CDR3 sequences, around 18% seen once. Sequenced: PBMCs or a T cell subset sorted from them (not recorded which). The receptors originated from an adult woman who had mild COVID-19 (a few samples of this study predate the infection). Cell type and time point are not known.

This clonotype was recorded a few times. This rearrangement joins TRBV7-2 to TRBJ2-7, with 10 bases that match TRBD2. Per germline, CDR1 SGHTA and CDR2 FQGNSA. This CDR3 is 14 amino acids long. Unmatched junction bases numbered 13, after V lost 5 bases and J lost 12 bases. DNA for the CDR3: TGTGCCAGCAGCGTTAGAGCGGGAGGGCCAAATCCGTACTTC. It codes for CASSVRAGGPNPYF. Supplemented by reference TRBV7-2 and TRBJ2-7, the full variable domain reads GAGVSQSPSNKVTEKGKDVELRCDPISGHTALYWYRQSLGQGLEFLIYFQGNSAPDKSGLPSDRFSAERTGGSVSTLTIQRTQQEDSAVYLCASSVRAGGPNPYFGPGTRLTVT.

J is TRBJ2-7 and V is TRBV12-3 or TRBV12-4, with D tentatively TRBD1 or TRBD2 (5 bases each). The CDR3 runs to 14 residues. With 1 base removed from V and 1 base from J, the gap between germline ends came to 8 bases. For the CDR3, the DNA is TGTGCCAGCAGTTTAGGAGGGGAGTCCTACGAGCAGTACTTC. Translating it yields CASSLGGESYEQYF.